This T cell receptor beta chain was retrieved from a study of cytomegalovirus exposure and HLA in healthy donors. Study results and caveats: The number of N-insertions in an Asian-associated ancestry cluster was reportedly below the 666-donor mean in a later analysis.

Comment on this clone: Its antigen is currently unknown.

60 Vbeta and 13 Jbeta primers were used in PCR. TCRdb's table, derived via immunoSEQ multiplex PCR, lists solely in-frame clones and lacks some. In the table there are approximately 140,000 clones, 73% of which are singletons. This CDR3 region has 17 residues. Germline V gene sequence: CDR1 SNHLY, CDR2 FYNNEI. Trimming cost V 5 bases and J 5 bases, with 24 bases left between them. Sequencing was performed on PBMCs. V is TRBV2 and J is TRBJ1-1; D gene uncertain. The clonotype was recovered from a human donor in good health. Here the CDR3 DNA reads TGTGCCAGCAGTATAGACGAGCCCGGGATCCAAGAAACTGAAGCTTTCTTT. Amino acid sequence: CASSIDEPGIQETEAFF.